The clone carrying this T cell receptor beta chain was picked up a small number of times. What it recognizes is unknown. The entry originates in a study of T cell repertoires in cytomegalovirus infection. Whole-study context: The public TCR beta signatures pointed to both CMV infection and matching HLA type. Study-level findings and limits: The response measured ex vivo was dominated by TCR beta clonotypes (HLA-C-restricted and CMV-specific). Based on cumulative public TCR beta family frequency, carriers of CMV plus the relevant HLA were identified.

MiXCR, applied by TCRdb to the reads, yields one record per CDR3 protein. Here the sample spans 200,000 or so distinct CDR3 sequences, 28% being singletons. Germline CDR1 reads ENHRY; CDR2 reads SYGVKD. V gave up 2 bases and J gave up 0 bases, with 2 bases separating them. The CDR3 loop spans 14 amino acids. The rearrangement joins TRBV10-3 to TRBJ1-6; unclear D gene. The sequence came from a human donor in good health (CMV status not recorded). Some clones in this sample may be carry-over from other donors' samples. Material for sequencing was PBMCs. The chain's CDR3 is CAISEDSYNSPLHF. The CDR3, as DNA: TGTGCCATCAGTGAGGACTCCTATAATTCACCCCTCCACTTT.